The rows below give T cell receptor beta chains drawn from one sample of a study of blood T cell repertoires in COVID-19. The repertoire was sequenced with immunoSEQ multiplex PCR; TCRdb's copy has only in-frame clones and lacks some. The sample holds about 23,000 clones, 85% to 95% seen once. Sequences were obtained from peripheral blood. The receptor source for this set is a woman between 50 and 59 years old with active COVID-19. CDR3s include the opening cysteine and the closing phenylalanine or tryptophan.

>TRBV9
CASSVEGGTYYGYTF
>TRBV27
CASSTTGEGYTF
>TRBV28
CASSLAGNTGELFF
>TRBV6-5
CASSLSTEAFF
>TRBV29-1
CSVVQGDKNIQYF
>TRBV19
CASSIQVGGRINEQFF
>TRBV12-3/TRBV12-4
CASSLPGGYTF
>TRBV27
CASSPGTGGRQNSNQPQHF
>TRBV18
CASSPPGLAGAWSSYNEQFF
>TRBV5-1
CASSFWGLASLGSYNEQFF
>TRBV27
CASSLGVFSGGGEQFF
>TRBV15
CATSVSNYEQFF
>TRBV5-1
CASTTQGAGETQYF
>TRBV5-1
CASSKGQVQETQYF
>TRBV27
CASSQNDRGATDTQYF
>TRBV27
CASSSPSTNNEQFF
>TRBV29-1
CSVESRGTSGSPNTQYF
>TRBV28
CASSSLDSSGNTIYF
>TRBV18
CASSSRDRGLWGNQPQHF
>TRBV6-6
CASNPRGLQETQYF
>TRBV19
CASRTGRIYNSPLHF
>TRBV28
CASSRDSHQETQYF
>TRBV5-8
CASSLAAGGSNQPQHF
>TRBV27
CASSSSSASTDTQYF
>TRBV4-1
CASSPWGPRQGGSNQPQHF
>TRBV5-1
CASSLATGANYGYTF
>TRBV2
CASSDGVNTGELFF
>TRBV7-8
CASSLRTGPTGELFF
>TRBV7-9
CASSLGAYNEQFF
>TRBV14
CASSLLQGFTEAFF
>TRBV10-1
CASHTKRRGETQYF